This TCR beta chain was documented in a study of shared clonotypes between healthy human individuals. Naive CD8 populations comprised CD45RO-negative cells positively selected for CCR7, excluding terminally differentiated effector memory CD45RA+ cells. Study donors comprised healthy, HIV-negative adults devoid of recent acute infection or vaccination. A remark on this clone: What it recognizes is unknown.

The germline CDR1 and CDR2 sequences are SGHRS and YFSETQ. Trimming left V 2 bases short and J 5 bases short, with 22 bases between. This CDR3 is built from 17 residues. Study-wide findings and caveats: Among donors, sharing of clonotypes was expected to be affected by sequencing depth. Clonotypes that were shared across four donors made up roughly 5.2% of naive CD4 clonotypes.

Once extracted for a subset, genomic DNA was divided evenly among several immunoSEQ plates. The method was immunoSEQ multiplex PCR; TCRdb's version includes in-frame clones alone and lacks a portion of them. The repertoire holds hundreds of thousands of clones, with about 91% as singletons. This chain connects TRBV5-1 to TRBJ1-2; tentative D call: TRBD1 (6 bases). This clonotype was obtained from a young man in good health. What was sequenced was naive CD8+ T cells sorted from blood. DNA for the CDR3: TGCGCCAGCAGCTTCTCGGGGGGCGCGACGGACCGGTATGGCTACACCTTC. This encodes CASSFSGGATDRYGYTF.